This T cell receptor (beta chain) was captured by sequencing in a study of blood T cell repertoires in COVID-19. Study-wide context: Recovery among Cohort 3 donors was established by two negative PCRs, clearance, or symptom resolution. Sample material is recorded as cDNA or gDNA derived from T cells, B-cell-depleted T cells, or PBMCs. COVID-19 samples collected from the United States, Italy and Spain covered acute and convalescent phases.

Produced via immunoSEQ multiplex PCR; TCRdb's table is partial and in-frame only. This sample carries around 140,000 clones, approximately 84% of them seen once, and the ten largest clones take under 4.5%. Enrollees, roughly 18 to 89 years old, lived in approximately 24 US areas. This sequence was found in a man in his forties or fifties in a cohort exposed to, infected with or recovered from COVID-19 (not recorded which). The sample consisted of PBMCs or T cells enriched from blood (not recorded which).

CDR3 residues: CASSPRAPGLAYNEQFF. DNA for the CDR3: TGTGCCAGCAGCCCCAGGGCCCCGGGACTAGCCTACAATGAGCAGTTCTTC. The V and J genes are TRBV16 and TRBJ2-1; 8 bases fit TRBD2. The trim removed 4 bases at V and 2 bases at J, leaving 10 bases unmatched. The CDR3 is made up of 17 amino acids. The germline CDR1 and CDR2 sequences are KGHSY and FQNENV.